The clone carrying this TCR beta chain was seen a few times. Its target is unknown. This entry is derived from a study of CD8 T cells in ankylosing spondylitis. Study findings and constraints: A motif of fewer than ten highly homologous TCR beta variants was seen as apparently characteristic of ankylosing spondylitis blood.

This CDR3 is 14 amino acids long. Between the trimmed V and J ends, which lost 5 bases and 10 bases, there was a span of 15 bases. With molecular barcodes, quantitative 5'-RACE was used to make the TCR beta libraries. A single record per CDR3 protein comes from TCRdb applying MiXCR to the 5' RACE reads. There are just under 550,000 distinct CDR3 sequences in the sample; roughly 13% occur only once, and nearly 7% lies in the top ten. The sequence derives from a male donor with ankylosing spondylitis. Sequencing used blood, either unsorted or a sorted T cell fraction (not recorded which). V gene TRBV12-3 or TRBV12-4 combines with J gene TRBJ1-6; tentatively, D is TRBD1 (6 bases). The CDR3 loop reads CASSPLGAGSPLHF. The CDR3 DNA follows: TGTGCCAGCAGTCCTTTGGGGGCGGGCTCACCCCTCCACTTT.